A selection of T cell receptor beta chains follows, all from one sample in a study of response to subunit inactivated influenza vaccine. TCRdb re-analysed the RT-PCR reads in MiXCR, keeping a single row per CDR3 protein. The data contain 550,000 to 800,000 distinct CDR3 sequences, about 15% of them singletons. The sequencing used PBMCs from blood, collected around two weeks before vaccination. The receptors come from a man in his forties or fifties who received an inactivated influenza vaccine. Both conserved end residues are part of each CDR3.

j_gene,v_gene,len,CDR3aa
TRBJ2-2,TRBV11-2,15,CASSFGTGGTGELFF
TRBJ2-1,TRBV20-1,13,CSGAGVSYNEQFF
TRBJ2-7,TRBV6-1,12,CASGQVAWEQYF
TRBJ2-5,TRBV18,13,CASSPLQQETQYF
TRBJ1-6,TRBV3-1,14,CASSQVYGNSPLHF
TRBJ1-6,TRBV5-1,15,CASSLYQDPSSPLHF
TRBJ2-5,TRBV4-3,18,CASSQDLSTPRDEETQYF
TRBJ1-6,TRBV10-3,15,CAISNHSSYNSPLHF
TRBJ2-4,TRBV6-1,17,CASSEPDRAVAKNIQYF
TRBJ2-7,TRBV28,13,CASVRGGSYEQYF
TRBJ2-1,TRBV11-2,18,CASSLVSQGRERTNEQFF
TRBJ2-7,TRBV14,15,CASSQRPGQIYEQYF
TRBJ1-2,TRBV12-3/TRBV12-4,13,CASSLGSRHGYTF
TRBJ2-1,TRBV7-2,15,CASSLEGGAISEQFF
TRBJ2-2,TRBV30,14,CAWNPGVNTGELFF
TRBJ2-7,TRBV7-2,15,CASSTRQGLGNEQYF
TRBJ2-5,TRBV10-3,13,CAISQLVQETQYF
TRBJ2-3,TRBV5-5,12,CASSFTADTQYF
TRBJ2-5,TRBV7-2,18,CASSLVASGGAGQETQYF
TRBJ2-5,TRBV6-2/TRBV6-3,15,CASSPTYPPQETQYF
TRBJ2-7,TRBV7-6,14,CASSTGSTRSEQYF
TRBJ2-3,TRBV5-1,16,CASSLASGGLADTQYF
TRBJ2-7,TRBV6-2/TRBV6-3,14,CASSTSGTYYEQYF
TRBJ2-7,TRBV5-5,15,CASSIRDRGQYEQYF
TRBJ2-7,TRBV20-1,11,CSAQDPYEQYF
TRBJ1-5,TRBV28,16,CASRFARGYSNQPQHF
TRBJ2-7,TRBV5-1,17,CASSLDRGSGLFYEQYF
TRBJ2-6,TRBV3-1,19,CASSPVVGQQFSGANVLTF
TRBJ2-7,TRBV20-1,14,CSASLPVFPYEQYF
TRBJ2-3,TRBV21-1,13,CASTLPIGGTQYF
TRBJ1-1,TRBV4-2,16,CASSLGTLRANTEAFF